The TCR beta chain described here comes from a study of cytomegalovirus exposure and HLA in healthy donors. Notes on the study in general: As was reported, the classifier diagnosed cytomegalovirus status with high specificity and sensitivity.

The donors gave bone marrow, and they were healthy. Donors were nominally healthy when sampled, though unrecorded immune exposures were likely. The V and J ends lost 7 bases and 0 bases respectively, with 14 bases between them. The CDR3 loop spans 15 amino acids. CDR1 is SGHTS and CDR2 is YDEGEE in the germline V gene. This clone was seen a few times. Its antigen is unknown. With 60 Vbeta and 13 Jbeta primers, the PCR was carried out. TCRdb keeps only in-frame clones here, not all; method: immunoSEQ multiplex PCR. Of some 84,000 clones in the sample, around 78% are singletons; the top ten hold nearly 2.5%.

The source of this sequence is a male donor in good health and CMV-seropositive. The sequenced material came from PBMCs. V gene TRBV5-8 combines with J gene TRBJ1-5; D might be TRBD1 (5 bases). In DNA form, the CDR3 reads TGTGCCAGCTCACTGGGGCGGAGTAGCAATCAGCCCCAGCATTTT. This codes for CASSLGRSSNQPQHF.